This TCR beta chain was sequenced during a study of shared clonotypes between healthy human individuals. The repertoire was sequenced with immunoSEQ multiplex PCR; TCRdb's copy has only in-frame clones and lacks some. Of 1.4 million or so clones in the sample, just under 99% were seen once. Germline V gene sequence: CDR1 SGHAT, CDR2 FQNNGV. V trimming: 1 base; J trimming: 5 bases; junction bases outside the gene matches: 6. The CDR3 is 15 amino acids. This receptor was identified in a man younger than 45 in good health. The chain uses TRBV11-2 and TRBJ1-1; 8 bases agree with TRBD1. Sequencing was performed on naive CD4+ T cells sorted from blood. Subset given: CD45RA+ positively selected. Written as DNA, the CDR3 is TGTGCCAGCAGCTTAGTCGGCAGGGGGCGGACTGAAGCTTTCTTT. Its protein is CASSLVGRGRTEAFF.